This paragraph covers one T cell receptor beta chain sequence. The antigen is unknown. Between the trimmed V and J ends, which lost 5 bases and 4 bases, there was a span of 14 bases. The CDR3 sequence is 14 residues long. CDR1 and CDR2 (germline): SEHNR, FQNEAQ (reference sequence). Profiling relied on immunoSEQ multiplex PCR, and the TCRdb table lists in-frame clones only, not all of them. The table lists 150,000 to 200,000 clones, about 91% of them singletons, with 1.3% in the top ten. The data belong to a study of T cell responses to AZD1222 COVID-19 vaccine. Study-wide results and caveats: Clonal diversity was possibly underestimated, and white British individuals and females predominated among donors. Baseline seropositivity occurred in only 5 to 7 AZD1222 recipients. Spike-specific TCR breadth and depth both grew after two AZD1222 doses. The peak T cell response came first, and repertoires were sampled only after it.

The TCR originated in an adult who received the AZD1222 COVID-19 vaccine. Here the sequenced sample was peripheral blood, taken 28 days after the second AZD1222 dose. The chain employs TRBV7-9 and TRBJ1-1; D is undetermined. The chain's CDR3 is CASSRTTVSTEAFF. The CDR3 DNA is TGTGCCAGCAGCCGAACTACAGTCAGCACTGAAGCTTTCTTT. The whole variable domain, remainder taken from reference TRBV7-9 and TRBJ1-1, is DTGVSQNPRHKITKRGQNVTFRCDPISEHNRLYWYRQTLGQGPEFLTYFQNEAQLEKSRLLSDRFSAERPKGSFSTLEIQRTEQGDSAMYLCASSRTTVSTEAFFGQGTRLTVV.